This T cell receptor (beta chain) was identified during a study of Ad26.COV2.S vaccination and SARS-CoV-2 variants. The overall study: Participants got Ad26.COV2.S intramuscularly, once or twice 56 days apart.

Described treatment: some 19 received Ad26.COV2.S at low or high dose, single or two shots; about 5 received placebo; per-sample allocation not given. All samples were drawn on day 63, counting from the first vaccine or placebo injection. A Boston donor was an adult aged 18-55 years. Expression of Wuhan-strain SARS-CoV-2 spike came from the Ad26 vector that formed the vaccine. General study results and limits: A substantial breadth of spike-specific CD8+ and CD4+ T cell responses after vaccination has been reported.

Details on this clone: Its antigen is unidentified.

Produced via immunoSEQ multiplex PCR; TCRdb's table is partial and in-frame only. The table includes over 400,000 clones, roughly 90% detected once. V was trimmed by 10 bases and J by 1 base, leaving 22 bases between them. CDR1 and CDR2 (germline): LNHDA, SQIVND (reference sequence). The CDR3 has 16 residues. This rearrangement joins TRBV19 to TRBJ1-1; D gene unclear. This TCR came from a person between 18 and 60 years old who received the Ad26.COV2.S COVID-19 vaccine or a placebo. Sequencing used peripheral blood, obtained in a trial of Ad26.COV2.S vaccine versus placebo. The CDR3 loop is CATLGWVAGTNTEAFF. CDR3 bases: TGTGCCACCCTAGGTTGGGTGGCTGGAACGAACACTGAAGCTTTCTTT.